Below, one T cell receptor (beta chain) is given with its context. This clone's antigen is unknown. The sequencer listed for this sample is NextSeq 550. The Human TCR Profiling Kit (MiLaboratory) was used to prepare UMI-labeled 5' RACE TRB cDNA libraries. The full amount of extracted RNA was used for cDNA synthesis, and the full amount of resulting cDNA was used for PCR amplification. Libraries were prepared in parallel using an identical number of PCR cycles. On the authors' methods: With a minimum of two reads required per UMI, MIGEC and MiXCR pulled out about 57,000 +/- 9,900 unique UMI-labeled TRB cDNA molecules from each library. On average, about 40,000 +/- 10,000 functional in-frame TRB CDR3 nucleotide clonotypes lacking stop codons were found per library. Diversity metrics, including normalized Shannon-Wiener and Chao1, were computed in VDJtools after downsampling to 5000 UMI-labeled TRB molecules per sample. For the central five CDR3 residues, VDJtools calculated physicochemical properties weighted by clonotype size, namely interaction energy, strength, volume and Kidera factor 4. Reprocessed by TCRdb, the reads give a single entry per CDR3 protein sequence, without DNA. The V and J calls here are based on TCRdb, not the publication. The table for this sample shows about 150,000 distinct CDR3 sequences. The ten largest clones represent roughly 0.27% of the sample.

The source of the sample is a study of CXCR3-negative and CXCR3-positive naive CD8 T cells (dated by TCRdb to about 2019). Background for the entire study: In total, 130 million or so TRB reads were obtained, which works out to roughly 1.5 +/- 0.3 million reads per library. Diversity and physicochemical repertoire analyses were performed on 11 donors pooled from two independent experiments. For the TRBV-TRBJ cluster analysis, the naive subsets came from 5 donors, while the memory cells came from 3 donors. What the authors observed across the whole study: Comparably high repertoire diversity was found in both naive subsets, whereas much lower repertoire diversity was found in memory CD8+ T cells. Surface CD5, linked to self-reactivity in mice, was comparable between naive subsets; TCR interaction strength was therefore also inferred from TRB CDR3 physicochemical properties. Naive CXCR3-negative and CXCR3-positive cells from the same donor showed similar TRBV-TRBJ usage, whereas memory cells showed distinct patterns. Because CXCR3 expression was partially decreased after cryopreservation, freshly isolated PBMCs were used for most assays. Compared with CXCR3-negative naive cells, CXCR3-positive naive cells had TRB CDR3s with higher hydrophobicity (lower Kidera factor 4), lower energy, and higher strength and volume indices.

Including cysteine and phenylalanine, the CDR3 has 20 amino acids. A DNA sequence was not provided. For each CD8+ T cell subset, flow sorting was done in triplicate, and a few hundred thousand cells per subset went directly into RLT lysis buffer. To exclude memory contaminants, naive CD8+ T cells were stringently defined as CD45RO-CCR7+CD27+CD95-. Peripheral blood mononuclear cells were isolated from buffy coats by standard density gradient centrifugation. Naive CXCR3-negative and CXCR3-positive CD8+ T cells were flow-sorted using a FACSAria III. Total RNA was extracted from sorted cells using an RNeasy Mini Kit.

The chain couples TRBV12-3 or TRBV12-4 to TRBJ2-4; the TRBD2 assignment by TCRdb is unverifiable without DNA. Sequencing used naive CXCR3+ CD8+ T cells from blood. The cell subset or site label of this sample denotes: CD45RO-CCR7+CD27+CD95- naive CD8+ T cells expressing CXCR3 (TNR3+). The TCR originated in a human donor in good health. Some clones in this sample may be carry-over from other donors' samples. The CDR3 in this case is CASTPEGLAGIRIAKNIQYF.